This T cell receptor (beta chain) stems from a study of vaccination and CD4 T cells after COVID-19. Whole-study context: Overlapping SARS-CoV-2, HCoV-NL63, HCoV-OC43 and HCoV-229E spike peptides stimulated the cells.

Stated treatment: roughly nine-day PBMC culture with coronavirus spike peptide pools or control peptides (ViraFEST assay). Pre-COVID-19 pandemic sampling (2011-2018) yielded the unexposed donor's CD4+ T cells. With peptide pools, ViraFEST first expanded antigen-specific T cells and afterwards sequenced their TCRs. Overall study results and limits: A median of approximately 90% of reactive clones, in convalescent patients, became evident only post-vaccination.

The J segment lost 2 bases and the V segment lost 6 bases, leaving 8 bases of the junction unmatched. This CDR3 is built from 16 residues. Germline loops: CDR1 MNHEY, CDR2 SVGEGT. The Oncomine TCR Beta short-read assay sequenced DNA from cultured CD4+ T cells. In this case, cultured CD4+ T cells provided the extracted genomic DNA. TCRdb processed the PCR reads anew with MiXCR; each CDR3 protein has one entry. This table holds about 7,000 distinct CDR3 sequences, 30% to 45% found once. This clonotype was found a few times. What it binds is not known. The TCR originated in a human donor in good health. The rearrangement joins TRBV6-2 or TRBV6-3 to TRBJ1-1, with 11 bases identical to TRBD1. The source material was CD4+ T cells from blood, cultured in vitro. This CDR3 is CASRVTGQGVNTEAFF. The CDR3 bases are TGTGCCAGCAGAGTCACGGGACAGGGGGTAAACACTGAAGCTTTCTTT.